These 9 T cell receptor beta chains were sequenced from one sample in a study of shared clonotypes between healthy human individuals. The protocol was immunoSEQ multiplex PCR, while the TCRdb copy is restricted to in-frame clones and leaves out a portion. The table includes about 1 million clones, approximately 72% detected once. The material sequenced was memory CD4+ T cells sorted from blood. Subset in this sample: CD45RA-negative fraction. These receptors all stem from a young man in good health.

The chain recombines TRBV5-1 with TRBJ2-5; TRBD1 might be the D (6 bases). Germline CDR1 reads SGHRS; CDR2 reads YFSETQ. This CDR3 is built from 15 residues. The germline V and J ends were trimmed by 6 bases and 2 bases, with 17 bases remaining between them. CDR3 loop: CASNPGWGRQETQYF. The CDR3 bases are TGCGCCAGCAACCCTGGGTGGGGGCGTCAAGAGACCCAGTACTTC. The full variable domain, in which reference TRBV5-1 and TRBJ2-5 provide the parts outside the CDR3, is KAGVTQTPRYLIKTRGQQVTLSCSPISGHRSVSWYQQTPGQGLQFLFEYFSETQRNKGNFPGRFSGRQFSNSRSEMNVSTLELGDSALYLCASNPGWGRQETQYFGPGTRLLVL.

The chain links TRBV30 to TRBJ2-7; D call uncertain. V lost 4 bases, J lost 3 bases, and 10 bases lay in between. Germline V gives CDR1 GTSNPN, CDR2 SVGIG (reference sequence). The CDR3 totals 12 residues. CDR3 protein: CAWKASHYEQYF. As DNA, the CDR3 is TGTGCCTGGAAAGCGAGCCACTACGAGCAGTACTTC. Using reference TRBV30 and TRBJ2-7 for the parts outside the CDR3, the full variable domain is SQTIHQWPATLVQPVGSPLSLECTVEGTSNPNLYWYRQAAGRGLQLLFYSVGIGQISSEVPQNLSASRPQDRQFILSSKKLLLSDSGFYLCAWKASHYEQYFGPGTRLTVT.

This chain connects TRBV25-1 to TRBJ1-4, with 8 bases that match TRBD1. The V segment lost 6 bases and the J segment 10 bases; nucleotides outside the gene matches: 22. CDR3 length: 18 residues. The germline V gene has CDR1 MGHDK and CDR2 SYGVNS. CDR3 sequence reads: CASRMERGTGFSGGKLFF. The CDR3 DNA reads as TGTGCCAGCAGGATGGAAAGAGGGACAGGTTTTTCTGGGGGAAAACTGTTTTTT.

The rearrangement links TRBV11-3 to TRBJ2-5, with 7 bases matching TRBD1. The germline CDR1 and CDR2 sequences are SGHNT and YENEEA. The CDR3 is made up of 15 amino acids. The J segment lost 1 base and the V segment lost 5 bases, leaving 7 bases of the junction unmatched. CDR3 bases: TGTGCCAGCAGCGAAGGTGGGACAGCCCAAGAGACCCAGTACTTC. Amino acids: CASSEGGTAQETQYF.

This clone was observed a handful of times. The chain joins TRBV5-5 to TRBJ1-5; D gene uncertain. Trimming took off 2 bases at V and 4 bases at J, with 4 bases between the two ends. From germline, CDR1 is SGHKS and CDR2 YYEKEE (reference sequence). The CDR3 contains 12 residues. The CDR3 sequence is CASSFGNQPQHF. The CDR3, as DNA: TGTGCCAGCAGCTTCGGGAATCAGCCCCAGCATTTT.

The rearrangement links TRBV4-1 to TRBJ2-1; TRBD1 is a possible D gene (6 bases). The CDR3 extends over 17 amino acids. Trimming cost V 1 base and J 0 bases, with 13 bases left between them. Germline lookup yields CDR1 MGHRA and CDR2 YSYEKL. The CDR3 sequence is CASSQVYTGLSYNEQFF. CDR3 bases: TGCGCCAGCAGCCAAGTTTACACAGGGCTCTCCTACAATGAGCAGTTCTTC.

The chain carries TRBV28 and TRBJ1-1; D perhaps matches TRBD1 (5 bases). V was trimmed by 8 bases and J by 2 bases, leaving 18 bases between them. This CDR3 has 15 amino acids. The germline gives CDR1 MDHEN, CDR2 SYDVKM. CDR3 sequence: CASGESGRGNTEAFF. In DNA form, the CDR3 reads TGTGCCAGCGGTGAATCGGGACGGGGAAACACTGAAGCTTTCTTT.

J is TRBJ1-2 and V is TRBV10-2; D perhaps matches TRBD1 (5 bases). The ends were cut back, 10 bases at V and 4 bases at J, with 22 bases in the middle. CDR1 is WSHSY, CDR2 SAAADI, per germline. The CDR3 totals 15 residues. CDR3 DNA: TGCGCCACCAAAAAAGGGGAGGGGAGTATCTATGGCTACACCTTC. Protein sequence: CATKKGEGSIYGYTF.

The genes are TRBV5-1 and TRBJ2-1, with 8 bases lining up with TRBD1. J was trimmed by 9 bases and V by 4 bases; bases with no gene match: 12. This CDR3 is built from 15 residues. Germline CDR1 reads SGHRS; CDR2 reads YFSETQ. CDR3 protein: CASSEEGQVGAEQFF. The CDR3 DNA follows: TGCGCCAGCAGCGAGGAGGGACAGGTCGGAGCTGAGCAGTTCTTC.